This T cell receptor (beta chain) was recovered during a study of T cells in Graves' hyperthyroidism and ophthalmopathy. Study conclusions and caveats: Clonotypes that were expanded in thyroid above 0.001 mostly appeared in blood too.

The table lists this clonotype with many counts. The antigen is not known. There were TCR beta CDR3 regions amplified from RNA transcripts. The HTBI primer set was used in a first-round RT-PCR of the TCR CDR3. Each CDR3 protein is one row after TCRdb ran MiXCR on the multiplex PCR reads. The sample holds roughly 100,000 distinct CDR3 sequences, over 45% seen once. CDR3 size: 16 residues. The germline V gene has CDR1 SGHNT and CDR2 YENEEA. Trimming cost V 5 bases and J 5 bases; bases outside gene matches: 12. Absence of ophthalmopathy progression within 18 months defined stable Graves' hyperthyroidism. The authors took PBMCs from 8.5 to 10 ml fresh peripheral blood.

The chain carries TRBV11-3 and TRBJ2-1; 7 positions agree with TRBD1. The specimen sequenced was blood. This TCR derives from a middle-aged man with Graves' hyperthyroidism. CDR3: CASSPRDRVYDNEQFF. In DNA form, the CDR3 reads TGTGCCAGCAGCCCCCGGGACAGAGTTTATGACAATGAGCAGTTCTTC.